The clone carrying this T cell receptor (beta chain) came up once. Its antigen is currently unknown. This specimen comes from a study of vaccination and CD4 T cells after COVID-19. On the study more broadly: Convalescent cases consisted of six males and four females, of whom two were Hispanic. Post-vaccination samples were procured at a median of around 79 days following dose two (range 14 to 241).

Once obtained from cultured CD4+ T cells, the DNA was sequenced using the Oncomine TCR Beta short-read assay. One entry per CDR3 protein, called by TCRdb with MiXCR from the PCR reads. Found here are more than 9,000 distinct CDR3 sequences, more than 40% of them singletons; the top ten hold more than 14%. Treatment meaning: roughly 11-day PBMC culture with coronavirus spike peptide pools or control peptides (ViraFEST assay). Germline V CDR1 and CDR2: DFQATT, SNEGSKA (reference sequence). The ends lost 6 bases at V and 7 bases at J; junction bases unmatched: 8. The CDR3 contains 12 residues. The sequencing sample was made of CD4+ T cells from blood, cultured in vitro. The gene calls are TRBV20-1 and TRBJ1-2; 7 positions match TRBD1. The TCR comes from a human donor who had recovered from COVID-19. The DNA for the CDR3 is TGCAGTGCCTACACAGGGGCGAGTGGCTACACCTTC. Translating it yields CSAYTGASGYTF.